The 9 T cell receptor beta chains below were found in one sample sequenced in a study of T cell clonality in common variable immunodeficiency. Using immunoSEQ multiplex PCR, the repertoire was profiled, and TCRdb retains in-frame clones only, with some absent. The sample contains approximately 51,000 clones, none of them singletons. Sequenced sample: peripheral blood mononuclear cells. These receptors were collected from a person between 18 and 69 years old in good health.

This clone was seen at least ten times. The CDR3 end is not reached by the read, which stops 3 residues before it; the germline J gene fills it in. The chain employs TRBV7-8 and TRBJ2-5; 8 bases fit TRBD1. CDR3 length equals 14 residues. V trimming: 5 bases; J trimming: 4 bases; junction bases outside the gene matches: 6. The germline V gene has CDR1 SGHVS and CDR2 FQNEAQ. CDR3: CASSNQGAGETQYF. Incomplete CDR3 DNA: TGTGCCAGCAGCAATCAGGGGGCGGGAGAGACC.

Ten or more counts support this clone. Sequencing ends 3 residues short of the CDR3 end; the germline J gene provides the rest. The chain joins TRBV30 to TRBJ2-2, with D possibly matching TRBD1 (6 bases). Germline loops: CDR1 GTSNPN, CDR2 SVGIG (reference sequence). CDR3 length: 13 residues. Trimming cost V 2 bases and J 6 bases, with 10 bases left between them. Incomplete CDR3 DNA: TGTGCCTGGAGTTGGACAGCCCCCGGGGAG. This translates into CAWSWTAPGE. The whole CDR3 region reads CAWSWTAPGELFF.

This clone showed up many times. The observed sequence ends 3 residues before the CDR3 terminus, with the missing tail filled in from the germline J gene. V and J are TRBV29-1 and TRBJ1-2; D might be TRBD1 (6 bases). The CDR3 contains 14 residues. CDR1 and CDR2 (germline): SQVTM, ANQGSEA. The germline V and J ends were trimmed by 5 bases and 2 bases, with 15 bases remaining between them. The CDR3 DNA, read in part, is TGCAGCGTTTCCCAGGTGGACAGAAACTATGGC. Amino acids: CSVSQVDRNYG. In full, the CDR3 is CSVSQVDRNYGYTF.

Regarding this clone: The read ends 3 residues early relative to the CDR3; the germline J gene fills the gap. The J gene is TRBJ1-2, the V gene TRBV30, with TRBD1 as a possible D gene (6 bases). This CDR3 contains 15 residues. Per the germline V gene, CDR1 is GTSNPN and CDR2 is SVGIG (reference sequence). This CDR3 is CAWSVGSGGTDTYTF. CDR3 DNA, as far as it was read: TGTGCCTGGAGTGTCGGCAGCGGGGGCACAGATACC.

This clone was seen many times. The read halts 3 residues ahead of the CDR3 end, with the missing end drawn from the germline J gene. The chain joins TRBV4-2 to TRBJ2-7; 7 positions agree with TRBD2. V trimming: 1 base; J trimming: 0 bases; junction bases outside the gene matches: 3. CDR1 LGHNA and CDR2 YNFKEQ come from the germline V gene. The CDR3 covers 15 residues. CDR3 loop: CASSQARGSSYEQYF. CDR3 DNA, as far as it was read: TGTGCCAGCAGCCAAGCGCGGGGGAGCTCCTACGAG.

For this clone: The DNA ends 3 residues before the CDR3 does, and the rest of the CDR3 is filled in from the germline J gene. The rearrangement links TRBV5-4 to TRBJ2-5; possible D gene TRBD1, 6 bases. Germline V CDR1 and CDR2: SGHNT, YYREEE (reference sequence). The CDR3 totals 13 residues. Trimming shortened V by 6 bases and J by 3 bases, and 12 bases separated the two germline ends. This CDR3 reads CASTGDRKETQYF. CDR3 DNA (partial): TGTGCCAGCACCGGTGACAGGAAAGAGACC. Combining the CDR3 with reference TRBV5-4 and TRBJ2-5 gives the whole variable domain ETGVTQSPTHLIKTRGQQVTLRCSSQSGHNTVSWYQQALGQGPQFIFQYYREEENGRGNFPPRFSGLQFPNYSSELNVNALELDDSALYLCASTGDRKETQYFGPGTRLLVL.

On this clone: The observed sequence ends 3 residues before the CDR3 terminus, with the missing tail filled in from the germline J gene. V and J are TRBV29-1 and TRBJ1-2, with a tentative D call TRBD1 (6 bases). This CDR3 region has 13 residues. CDR1 SQVTM and CDR2 ANQGSEA come from the germline V gene. The CDR3 bases that were read are TGCAGCGCAATATTGGCCAGGGGCTACGAC. Translated: CSAILARGYD. Given in full, the CDR3 is CSAILARGYDYTF.

This clone was recorded at least ten times. One junction end disagrees with the germline gene, perhaps due to a read error. The missing CDR3 end, 3 residues past where the read stops, is filled in from the germline J gene. The chain recombines TRBV4-2 with TRBJ1-2; TRBD1 agrees at 7 bases. Germline V gene sequence: CDR1 LGHNA, CDR2 YNFKEQ. This CDR3 region has 13 residues. The CDR3 DNA, read in part, is TGCGCCAGCAGCCAAACGACAGGGAATGGC. This codes for CASSQTTGNG. The CDR3 in full is CASSQTTGNGYTF.

This clone was counted a few times. The observed sequence ends 3 residues before the CDR3 terminus, with the missing tail filled in from the germline J gene. The rearrangement links TRBV30 to TRBJ1-2, with a weak D call TRBD1 (6 bases). Germline assignment: CDR1 GTSNPN and CDR2 SVGIG (reference sequence). The CDR3 is 13 amino acids. CDR3 in amino acids: CAWSVGGGDDYTF. Incomplete CDR3 DNA: TGTGCCTGGAGTGTAGGGGGGGGCGATGAC.